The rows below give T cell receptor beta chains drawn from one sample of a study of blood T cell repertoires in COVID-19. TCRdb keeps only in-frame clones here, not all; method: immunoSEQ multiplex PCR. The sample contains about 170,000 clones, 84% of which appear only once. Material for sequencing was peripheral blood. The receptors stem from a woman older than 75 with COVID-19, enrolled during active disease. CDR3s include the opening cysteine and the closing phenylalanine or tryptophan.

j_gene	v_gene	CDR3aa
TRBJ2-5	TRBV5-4	CASSFVGSGDLRGETQYF
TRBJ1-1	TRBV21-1	CAIPTGGDNTEAFF
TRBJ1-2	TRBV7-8	CASSLTTGINYGYTF
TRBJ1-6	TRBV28	CASSLYDSPYNSPLHF
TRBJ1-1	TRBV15	CATSRDHQGEAFF
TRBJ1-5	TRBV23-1	CASSPIQGGNQPQHF
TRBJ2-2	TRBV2	CASSGGQWSTGELFF
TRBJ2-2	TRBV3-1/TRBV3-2	CASSQYRATGELFF
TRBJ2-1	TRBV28	CASSSAGTAPNEQFF
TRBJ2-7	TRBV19	CASSIGGNYEQYF
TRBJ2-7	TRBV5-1	CASRPRGGGSYEQYF
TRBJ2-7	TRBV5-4	CASSLGGGPTISEQYF
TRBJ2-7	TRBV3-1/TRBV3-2	CASSQWTGTSEQYF
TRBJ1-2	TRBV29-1	CSGEAGYGYTF
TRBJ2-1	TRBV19	CASSIARVNEQFF
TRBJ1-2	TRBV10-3	CAISPRQGDYGYTF
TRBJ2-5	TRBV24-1	CATSDSREGETQYF
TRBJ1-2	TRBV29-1	CSVGRDSANYGYTF
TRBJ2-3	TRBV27	CASSLHRDRVTDTQYF
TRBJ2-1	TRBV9	CASSARDRDNEQFF
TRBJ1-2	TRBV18	CASSPRQGRHYGYTF
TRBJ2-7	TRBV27	CASRTGLDYEQYF
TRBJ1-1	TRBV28	CASSFLGHTGWERTEAFF
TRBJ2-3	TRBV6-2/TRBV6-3	CASSYPSRRTSGTPVFDTQYF
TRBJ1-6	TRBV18	CASSPSGQGGNSPLHF
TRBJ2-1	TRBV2	CASSPMGGEQFF
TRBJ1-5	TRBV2	CASSEEGTGVPISNQPQHF
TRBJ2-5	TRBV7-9	CASSTSGRIVETQYF
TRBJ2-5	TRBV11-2	CASSLVGERETQYF
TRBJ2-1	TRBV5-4	CASSSDSFYNEQFF
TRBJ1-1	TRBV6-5	CASSYSFQLNTEAFF
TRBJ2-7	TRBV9	CASSGQAGRYEQYF
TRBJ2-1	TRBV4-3	CASSREVGTGWEQFF